This TCR beta chain emerged from a study of regulatory T cells in long-lasting Graves disease. HTBI primers from iRepertoire and Arm-PCR of CDR3 regions yielded the TCR beta libraries. TCRdb itself ran the multiplex PCR reads through MiXCR, one entry per CDR3 protein. The sample lists under 450,000 distinct CDR3 sequences, roughly a quarter occurring once. As to time point: persistent/refractory GD, antithyroid drugs over 5 years with positive TRAb. Construction of the TCR library relied on RNA isolated from PBMCs. The CDR3 is made up of 14 amino acids. CDR1 and CDR2 (germline): MDHEN, SYDVKM. To note about this clonotype: This may be a read error: a much more frequent sequence differs by one nucleotide.

The TCR originated in a female donor with Graves disease. This chain joins TRBV28 and TRBJ1-5; no reliable D call. Sequences were derived from peripheral blood mononuclear cells (PBMCs), sampled when the disease was refractory, from a patient treated with antithyroid drugs. The CDR3 nucleotides read TGTGCCGGCAGTTTTCTGAATAGCAATCAGCCCCAGCATTTT. This encodes CAGSFLNSNQPQHF. The variable domain in full, with the rest retrieved from reference TRBV28 and TRBJ1-5, is DVKVTQSSRYLVKRTGEKVFLECVQDMDHENMFWYRQDPGLGLRLIYFSYDVKMKEKGDIPEGYSVSREKKERFSLILESASTNQTSMYLCAGSFLNSNQPQHFGDGTRLSIL.